This T cell receptor (beta chain) stems from a study of blood T cell repertoires in COVID-19. V gave up 5 bases and J gave up 2 bases, with 12 bases separating them. Per germline, CDR1 SGHTA and CDR2 FQGNSA. The CDR3 contains 15 residues. Measured with immunoSEQ multiplex PCR; TCRdb has only the in-frame clones, and not every one. There are about 100,000 clones in the sample; approximately 86% occur only once, and under 15% lies in the top ten. The origin of this receptor is a man aged 45-60 years with active or convalescent COVID-19. What was sequenced was peripheral blood. This rearrangement joins TRBV7-2 to TRBJ2-2; D might be TRBD1 (6 bases). The CDR3, as DNA: TGTGCCAGCAGCCTTGACAGGCAAAACACCGGGGAGCTGTTTTTT. This sequence encodes CASSLDRQNTGELFF.